This T cell receptor (beta chain) is drawn from a study of blood T cell repertoires in COVID-19. On the study more broadly: There were acute and convalescent COVID-19 samples, and they came from the United States, Italy and Spain. T cells, B-cell-depleted T cells, or PBMCs supplied cDNA or gDNA.

Deletions cut 6 bases from V and 1 base from J, with 12 bases between. The CDR3 contains 14 residues. Germline V gives CDR1 KGHSH, CDR2 LQKENI. Methods used by the authors: Amplification from reference gene primers served as the basis for estimated nucleated cell counts. Profiling relied on immunoSEQ multiplex PCR, and the TCRdb table lists in-frame clones only, not all of them. The DNA was the basis for D and trimming; V, J and clone size are from that table. The repertoire holds some 200,000 clones, with approximately 79% as singletons. This TCR derives from a man aged 30 to 39 with active or convalescent COVID-19. This chain uses TRBV18 with TRBJ1-1; D might be TRBD1 (5 bases). What was sequenced was peripheral blood. The DNA for the CDR3 is TGTGCCAGCTCCCCCGGACACCCGAACACTGAAGCTTTCTTT. This encodes CASSPGHPNTEAFF. Variable domain in full (rest from reference TRBV18 and TRBJ1-1): NAGVMQNPRHLVRRRGQEARLRCSPMKGHSHVYWYRQLPEEGLKFMVYLQKENIIDESGMPKERFSAEFPKEGPSILRIQQVVRGDSAAYFCASSPGHPNTEAFFGQGTRLTVV.